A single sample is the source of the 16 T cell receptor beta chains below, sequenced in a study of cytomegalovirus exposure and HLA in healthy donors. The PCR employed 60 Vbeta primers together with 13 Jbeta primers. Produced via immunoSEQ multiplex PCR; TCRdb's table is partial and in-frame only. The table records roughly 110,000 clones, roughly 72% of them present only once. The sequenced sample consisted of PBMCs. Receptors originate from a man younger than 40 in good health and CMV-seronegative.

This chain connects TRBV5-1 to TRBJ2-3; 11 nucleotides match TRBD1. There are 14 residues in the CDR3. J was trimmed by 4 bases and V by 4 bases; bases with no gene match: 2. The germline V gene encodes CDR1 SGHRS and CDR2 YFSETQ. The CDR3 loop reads CASSPGQGADTQYF. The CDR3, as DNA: TGCGCCAGCAGCCCGGGACAGGGGGCAGATACGCAGTATTTT. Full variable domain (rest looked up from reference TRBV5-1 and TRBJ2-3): KAGVTQTPRYLIKTRGQQVTLSCSPISGHRSVSWYQQTPGQGLQFLFEYFSETQRNKGNFPGRFSGRQFSNSRSEMNVSTLELGDSALYLCASSPGQGADTQYFGPGTRLTVL.

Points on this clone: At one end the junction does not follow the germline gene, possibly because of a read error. CDR3 coding DNA: TGTGCCAGCAGCTTCGCGTCCGGGGAGCTGTTTTTT. Its protein is CASSFASGELFF. The rearrangement joins TRBV5-1 to TRBJ2-2; D is unresolved. The germline CDR1 and CDR2 sequences are SGHRS and YFSETQ. This CDR3 region has 12 residues.

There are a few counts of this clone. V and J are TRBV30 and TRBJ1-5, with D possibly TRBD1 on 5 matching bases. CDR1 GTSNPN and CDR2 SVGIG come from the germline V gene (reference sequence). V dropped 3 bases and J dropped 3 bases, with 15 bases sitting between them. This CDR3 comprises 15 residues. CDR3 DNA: TGTGCCTGGAGCCCTAAAGTGGGGCCCAATCAGCCCCAGCATTTT. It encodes CAWSPKVGPNQPQHF.

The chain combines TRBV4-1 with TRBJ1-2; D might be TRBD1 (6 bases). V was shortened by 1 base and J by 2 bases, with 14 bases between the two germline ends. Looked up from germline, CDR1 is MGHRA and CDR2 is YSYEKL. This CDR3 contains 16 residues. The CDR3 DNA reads TGCGCCAGCAGCCAAGCCGGACAGCCCAGAAACTATGGCTACACCTTC. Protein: CASSQAGQPRNYGYTF.

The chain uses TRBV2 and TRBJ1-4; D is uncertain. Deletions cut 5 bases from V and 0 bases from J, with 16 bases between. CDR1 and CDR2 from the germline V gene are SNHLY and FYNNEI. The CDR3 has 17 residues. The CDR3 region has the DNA TGTGCCAGCAGTCCCGGGAGCAGGCCTGCAACTAATGAAAAACTGTTTTTT. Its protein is CASSPGSRPATNEKLFF.

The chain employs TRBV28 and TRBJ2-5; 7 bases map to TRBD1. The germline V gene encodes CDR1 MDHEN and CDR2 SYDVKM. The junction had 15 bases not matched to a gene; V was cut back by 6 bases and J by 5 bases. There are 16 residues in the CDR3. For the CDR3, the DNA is TGTGCCAGCAGCGACATCAGAGGGACAGTGGGGGAGACCCAGTACTTC. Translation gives CASSDIRGTVGETQYF.

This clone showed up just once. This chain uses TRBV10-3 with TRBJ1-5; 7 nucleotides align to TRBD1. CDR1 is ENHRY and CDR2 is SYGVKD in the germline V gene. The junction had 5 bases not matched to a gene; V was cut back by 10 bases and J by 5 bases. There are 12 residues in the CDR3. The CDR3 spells CATRQGDQPQHF. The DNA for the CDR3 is TGTGCCACCCGACAGGGAGATCAGCCCCAGCATTTT.

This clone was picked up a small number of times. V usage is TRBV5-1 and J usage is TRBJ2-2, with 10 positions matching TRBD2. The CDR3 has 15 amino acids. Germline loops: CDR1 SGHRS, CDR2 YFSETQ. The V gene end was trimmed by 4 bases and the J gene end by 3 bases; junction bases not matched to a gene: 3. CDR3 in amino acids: CASSVLAGDTGELFF. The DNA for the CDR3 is TGCGCCAGCAGCGTCCTAGCGGGGGACACCGGGGAGCTGTTTTTT.

The CDR3 DNA follows: TGTGCCAGCATGGACATCACCTACGAGCAGTACTTC. Amino acid sequence: CASMDITYEQYF. The rearrangement links TRBV28 to TRBJ2-5; tentative D call: TRBD1 (5 bases). The J call is in doubt because the DNA end fits TRBJ2-7 better. The CDR3 consists of 12 residues. The germline gives CDR1 MDHEN, CDR2 SYDVKM.

This CDR3 is CASSPGGAGGPGEQFF. DNA of the CDR3: TGTGCCAGCAGCCCCGGGGGAGCGGGGGGGCCGGGAGAGCAGTTCTTC. The chain combines TRBV7-3 with TRBJ2-1, with 10 nucleotides matching TRBD2. The germline CDR1 and CDR2 sequences are SGHTA and FQGTGA. CDR3 length equals 16 residues. Trimming at V came to 5 bases and at J to 10 bases, leaving 14 bases not matched to a gene.

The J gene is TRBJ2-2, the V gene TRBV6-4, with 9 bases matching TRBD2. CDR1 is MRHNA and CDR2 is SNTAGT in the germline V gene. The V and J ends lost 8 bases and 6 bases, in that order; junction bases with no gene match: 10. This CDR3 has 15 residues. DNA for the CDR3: TGTGCCAGCCGACTCGTTAGCGGGAGCGCCGGGGAGCTGTTTTTT. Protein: CASRLVSGSAGELFF.

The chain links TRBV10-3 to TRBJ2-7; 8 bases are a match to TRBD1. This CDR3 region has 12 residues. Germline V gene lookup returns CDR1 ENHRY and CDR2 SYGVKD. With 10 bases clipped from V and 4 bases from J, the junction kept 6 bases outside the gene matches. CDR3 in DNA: TGTGCCACCAGACAGGGGTCGTACGAGCAGTACTTC. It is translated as CATRQGSYEQYF.

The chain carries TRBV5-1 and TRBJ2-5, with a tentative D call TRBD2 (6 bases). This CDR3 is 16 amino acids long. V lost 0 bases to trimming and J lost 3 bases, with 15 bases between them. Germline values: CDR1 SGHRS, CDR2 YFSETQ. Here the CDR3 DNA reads TGCGCCAGCAGCTTGGCCACCGGGAGTACTAAAGAGACCCAGTACTTC. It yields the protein CASSLATGSTKETQYF.

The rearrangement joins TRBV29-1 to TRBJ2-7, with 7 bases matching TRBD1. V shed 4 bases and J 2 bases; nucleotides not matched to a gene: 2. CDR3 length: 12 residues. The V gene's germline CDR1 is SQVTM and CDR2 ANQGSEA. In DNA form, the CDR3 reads TGCAGCGTTGCGCAGGGGGCCTACGAGCAGTACTTC. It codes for CSVAQGAYEQYF.

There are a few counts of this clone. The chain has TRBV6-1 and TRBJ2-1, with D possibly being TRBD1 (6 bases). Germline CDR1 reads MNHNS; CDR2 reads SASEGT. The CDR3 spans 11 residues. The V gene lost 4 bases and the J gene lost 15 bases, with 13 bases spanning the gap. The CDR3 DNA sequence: TGTGCCAGCAGTGCCCTAGTGGGGGCGTTCTTC. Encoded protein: CASSALVGAFF.

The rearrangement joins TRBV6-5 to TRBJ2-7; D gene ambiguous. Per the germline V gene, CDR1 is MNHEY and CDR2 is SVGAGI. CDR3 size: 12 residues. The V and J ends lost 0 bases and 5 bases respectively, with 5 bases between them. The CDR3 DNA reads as TGTGCCAGCAGTTACTCGAGGCACGAGCAGTACTTC. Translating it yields CASSYSRHEQYF.